This TCR beta chain was obtained from a study of glioma-infiltrating T cells. Overall study findings and caveats: Non-neoplastic patients had below-expected tissue-blood divergence, while all gliomas exceeded expectation.

The CDR3 contains 12 residues. Germline-derived CDR1 and CDR2 are SGHRS and YFSETQ. This clonotype was seen only once. As yet, its antigen is unknown. This may be a read error, as it is one base from a much larger clone. Amplification of TCR alpha and beta CDR3 regions from RNA used iRepertoire nested multiplex PCR. For one-step reverse transcription and amplification, about 85-400 ng of tissue mRNA or PBMC total RNA was used. Using its own MiXCR run on the multiplex PCR reads, TCRdb lists one record per CDR3 protein. The table has about 93,000 distinct CDR3 sequences, roughly 40% seen once. The sequencing sample was made of glioma tissue, nonneoplastic brain tissue, or PBMCs (not recorded which). This receptor was taken from a human donor with low-grade glioma or glioblastoma, undergoing nonglioma brain surgery, or in good health (not recorded which). The chain links TRBV5-1 to TRBJ1-1; D is undetermined. CDR3: CASSSEGTEVFF. DNA for the CDR3: TGCGCCAGCAGCTCCGAGGGTACTGAAGTTTTCTTT.